Below are 17 T cell receptor beta chains sequenced from a single sample in a study of CD8 T cells in Susac syndrome. Roughly 0.45 to 1 ug RNA was reverse transcribed with random hexamers. MiXCR was run by TCRdb on the immunoSEQ multiplex PCR reads, yielding one entry per CDR3 protein. Of about 80,000 distinct CDR3 sequences in the sample, about 94% were seen once. The source material was CD8+ T cells from PBMCs. The receptors derive from a human donor in good health.

This clonotype appeared once. V usage is TRBV20-1 and J usage is TRBJ2-1; possible D gene TRBD1, 5 bases. This CDR3 is 15 amino acids long. Germline CDR1 reads DFQATT; CDR2 reads SNEGSKA (reference sequence). Trimming left V 2 bases short and J 4 bases short, with 15 bases between. CDR3 nucleotide sequence: TGCAGTGCTAGAATTGGACACTTTGGGTACAATGAGCAGTTCTTC. Its protein product is CSARIGHFGYNEQFF.

This clonotype has a single count. This rearrangement joins TRBV12-3 or TRBV12-4 to TRBJ1-2; 10 nucleotides agree with TRBD1. V lost 8 bases, J lost 6 bases, and 9 bases stayed unmatched. This CDR3 has 14 amino acids. In DNA form, the CDR3 reads TGTGCCAGCGTACAAGCCGGGACAGGGGATGGCTACACCTTC. The encoded protein is CASVQAGTGDGYTF.

J is TRBJ2-3 and V is TRBV7-9; D ambiguous. Trimming cost V 4 bases and J 4 bases, with 6 bases left between them. Germline values: CDR1 SEHNR, CDR2 FQNEAQ (reference sequence). CDR3 length: 12 residues. The CDR3 coding sequence is TGTGCCAGCAGCTCCCCCCCAGATACGCAGTATTTT. Its protein product is CASSSPPDTQYF.

The V call is TRBV15, the J call TRBJ1-5, with 9 bases that match TRBD1. Germline V gene sequence: CDR1 LNHNV, CDR2 YYDKDF (reference sequence). The CDR3 totals 15 residues. Germline trimming cut 1 base from V and 7 bases from J; bases unmatched to any gene: 5. The CDR3, as DNA: TGTGCCACCAGCAGAGTGGGGACAGGGCTACAGCCCCAGCATTTT. Its translation: CATSRVGTGLQPQHF.

The chain links TRBV12-3 or TRBV12-4 to TRBJ2-2; D uncertain. Trimming shortened V by 8 bases and J by 4 bases, and 11 bases separated the two germline ends. The CDR3 loop spans 13 amino acids. The CDR3 protein is CASDGSLTGELFF. CDR3 bases: TGTGCCAGCGATGGGTCGCTCACCGGGGAGCTGTTTTTT.

The rearrangement links TRBV9 to TRBJ2-3, with D hard to call. The CDR3 has 15 residues. The germline V and J ends were trimmed by 0 bases and 2 bases, with 10 bases remaining between them. Germline V gene sequence: CDR1 SGDLS, CDR2 YYNGEE. The CDR3 loop is CASSVDLGITDTQYF. CDR3 bases: TGTGCCAGCAGCGTAGATCTGGGTATCACAGATACGCAGTATTTT.

The chain uses TRBV27 and TRBJ2-1, with a weak D call TRBD1 (5 bases). Germline CDR1 is MNHEY and CDR2 is SMNVEV (reference sequence). V dropped 3 bases and J dropped 0 bases, with 15 bases sitting between them. The CDR3 covers 17 residues. The CDR3 loop reads CASSFDPPRVSYNEQFF. In nucleotides, the CDR3 is TGTGCCAGCAGTTTCGATCCGCCCAGGGTCTCCTACAATGAGCAGTTCTTC.

V usage is TRBV2 and J usage is TRBJ1-1; D gene uncertain. CDR3 length: 13 amino acids. The V and J ends lost 8 bases and 0 bases respectively, with 10 bases between them. Germline loops: CDR1 SNHLY, CDR2 FYNNEI. The CDR3 bases are TGTGCCAGCCCGGTGGCGGTGAACACTGAAGCTTTCTTT. Its protein product is CASPVAVNTEAFF.

The chain recombines TRBV4-1 with TRBJ2-5; 11 bases match TRBD2. The germline V gene encodes CDR1 MGHRA and CDR2 YSYEKL. The CDR3 consists of 15 residues. Losses at the gene ends were 5 bases for V and 7 bases for J; bases not matched to a gene: 9. CDR3 DNA sequence: TGCGCCAGCAGCTCCTTACTAGCGGGAGATTGGACCCAGTACTTC. Translated, it gives CASSSLLAGDWTQYF.

The chain uses TRBV13 and TRBJ2-4, with TRBD2 matching 11 bases. This CDR3 has 17 amino acids. The germline V gene encodes CDR1 PRHDT and CDR2 FYEKMQ (reference sequence). The junction had 7 bases not matched to a gene; V was cut back by 4 bases and J by 2 bases. This CDR3 reads CASSSTSGSNPKNIQYF. Written as DNA, the CDR3 is TGTGCCAGCAGCTCTACTAGCGGGAGTAACCCCAAAAACATTCAGTACTTC. The entire variable domain, with the rest obtained from reference TRBV13 and TRBJ2-4, is as follows: AAGVIQSPRHLIKEKRETATLKCYPIPRHDTVYWYQQGPGQDPQFLISFYEKMQSDKGSIPDRFSAQQFSDYHSELNMSSLELGDSALYFCASSSTSGSNPKNIQYFGAGTRLSVL.

The count of this clonotype is one. This chain uses TRBV7-9 with TRBJ2-2; D not certain. CDR3 length equals 12 residues. The germline V gene encodes CDR1 SEHNR and CDR2 FQNEAQ (reference sequence). Trimming took 7 bases from V and 3 from J, leaving 6 bases between them. This CDR3 reads CASNGDTGELFF. The CDR3 DNA sequence: TGTGCCAGCAATGGGGACACCGGGGAGCTGTTTTTT.

The rearrangement joins TRBV13 to TRBJ1-1; a possible D gene is TRBD1 (6 bases). The CDR3 is 15 amino acids. The germline V gene has CDR1 PRHDT and CDR2 FYEKMQ (reference sequence). Trimming removed 4 bases from V and 0 bases from J, with 12 bases in between. The CDR3 sequence: CASSSQGTLNTEAFF. Written as DNA, the CDR3 is TGTGCCAGCAGCTCCCAGGGGACTTTGAACACTGAAGCTTTCTTT. Drawing the rest from reference TRBV13 and TRBJ1-1, the complete variable domain is AAGVIQSPRHLIKEKRETATLKCYPIPRHDTVYWYQQGPGQDPQFLISFYEKMQSDKGSIPDRFSAQQFSDYHSELNMSSLELGDSALYFCASSSQGTLNTEAFFGQGTRLTVV.

The chain couples TRBV29-1 to TRBJ1-1; D remains unclear. Germline lookup yields CDR1 SQVTM and CDR2 ANQGSEA. V lost 8 bases and J 4 bases, leaving 8 bases between the germline ends. The length of the CDR3 is 10 residues. The CDR3 region has the DNA TGCAGCCCCCTGCGCACTGAAGCTTTCTTT. Amino acid sequence: CSPLRTEAFF.

The V gene is TRBV2, the J gene TRBJ2-7, with 10 bases that match TRBD1. Germline lookup yields CDR1 SNHLY and CDR2 FYNNEI. V was pared by 9 bases and J by 7 bases, with 3 bases of the junction left unmatched. The CDR3 covers 11 residues. CDR3 sequence reads: CARRTGGEQYV. Written as DNA, the CDR3 is TGTGCCAGACGGACAGGGGGGGAGCAGTACGTC.

The chain is built from TRBV4-3 and TRBJ2-7; possible D gene TRBD1, 6 bases. This CDR3 is built from 17 residues. The germline CDR1 and CDR2 sequences are LGHNA and YSLEER. With 0 bases removed from V and 3 bases from J, the gap between germline ends came to 18 bases. In DNA, the CDR3 is TGCGCCAGCAGCCAAGAAAGGGGGACGACGATAGGCTACGAGCAGTACTTC. Translation gives CASSQERGTTIGYEQYF.

As for this clonotype: Its ends do not fully match the called genes, so a read error is possible. The CDR3 bases are TGTGCCAGCAGCGTAGGGCAGGGGCCCGTTGATGTCTTC. Translation gives CASSVGQGPVDVF. The chain is built from TRBV9 and TRBJ1-2, with D maybe TRBD1 (6 bases). The CDR3 loop spans 13 amino acids. Looked up from germline, CDR1 is SGDLS and CDR2 is YYNGEE.

The chain recombines TRBV27 with TRBJ2-1; 10 bases are a match to TRBD2. The germline V gene encodes CDR1 MNHEY and CDR2 SMNVEV (reference sequence). Losses at the gene ends were 6 bases for V and 3 bases for J; bases not matched to a gene: 5. The CDR3 contains 15 residues. This CDR3 reads CASSLPSGSYNEQFF. For the CDR3, the DNA is TGTGCCAGCAGCCTCCCTAGCGGGAGCTACAATGAGCAGTTCTTC.